The entry below gives a single T cell receptor (beta chain) sequence along with its context. The antigen is undetermined. The unexposed donors gave CD4+ T cells in about 2010-2019, prior to COVID-19. Isolation of CD4+ T cells took place after roughly nine days in culture. Unexposed-donor CD4+ T cells were probed with SARS-CoV-2 S/N and four cold-coronavirus spikes, cells permitting. V dropped 3 bases and J dropped 5 bases, with 13 bases sitting between them. Germline-derived CDR1 and CDR2 are LNHDA and SQIVND (reference sequence). CDR3 length: 14 residues. The data derive from a study of CD4 T cells in relation to SARS-CoV-2 and coronaviruses. Study-level results: Monoreactive clones expanded significantly more to SARS-CoV-2 than crossreactive clones did. Crossreactivity was assessed only for spike protein, not other viral proteins.

Sequenced by immunoSEQ multiplex PCR; TCRdb stores in-frame clones only, minus some. The sample shows 20,000 to 30,000 clones, roughly 71% of them seen only once. Sequenced sample: CD4+ T cells from PBMCs, cultured in vitro. The genes are TRBV19 and TRBJ1-1, with a weak D call TRBD1 (6 bases). This receptor was taken from a human donor in good health. CDR3 sequence (DNA): TGTGCCAGTAGTATCGTCAGGGGTGGAACTGAAGCTTTCTTT. Its protein product is CASSIVRGGTEAFF.